A selection of T cell receptor beta chains follows, all from one sample in a study of PD-1 blockade in mismatch repair-deficient tumors. Libraries were prepared by immunoSEQ multiplex PCR; TCRdb keeps only in-frame clonotypes and omits some of them. The table includes approximately 120,000 clones, around 86% detected once. The sample consisted of peripheral blood, taken 44 weeks after starting pembrolizumab. The receptors derive from an adult with mismatch repair-deficient cancer. The CDR3 runs from the conserved cysteine through the conserved F or W. Each record gives: J gene, D gene, V gene, clone size, CDR3 DNA, CDR3 protein. A D gene is named only where the DNA matches it firmly. A clone size is listed for some rows: how often the clone was seen (once, few, many), or a class if it is expanded.

J gene: TRBJ1-1; D gene: NA; V gene: TRBV30; clone size: once; CDR3 DNA: TGTGCCTGGAGTTTGGGCCAGGGGCACACTGAAGCTTTCTTT; CDR3 protein: CAWSLGQGHTEAFF
J gene: TRBJ2-7; D gene: NA; V gene: TRBV27; clone size: NA; CDR3 DNA: TGTGCCAGCAGTCGTTTAAGGGAACCCCCCTACGAGCAGTACTTC; CDR3 protein: CASSRLREPPYEQYF
J gene: TRBJ2-7; D gene: NA; V gene: TRBV7-8; clone size: once; CDR3 DNA: TGTGCCAGCAGCTTACCAGGGCAATACGAGCAGTACTTC; CDR3 protein: CASSLPGQYEQYF
J gene: TRBJ2-2; D gene: NA; V gene: TRBV18; clone size: NA; CDR3 DNA: TGTGCCAGCTCACCGAGTCGCACCGGGGAGCTGTTTTTT; CDR3 protein: CASSPSRTGELFF
J gene: TRBJ2-7; D gene: TRBD2; V gene: TRBV29-1; clone size: NA; CDR3 DNA: TGCAGCGTCATCCGGGACTATCCCTCCTACGAGCAGTACTTC; CDR3 protein: CSVIRDYPSYEQYF
J gene: TRBJ1-2; D gene: NA; V gene: TRBV5-8; clone size: NA; CDR3 DNA: TGTGCCAGCAGCTTGGTAGAGGGAAGTGGCTATGGCTACACCTTC; CDR3 protein: CASSLVEGSGYGYTF
J gene: TRBJ2-7; D gene: NA; V gene: TRBV5-1; clone size: NA; CDR3 DNA: TGCGCCAGCAGCTTGGAGGCGGGGCGGGAGCAGTACTTC; CDR3 protein: CASSLEAGREQYF
J gene: TRBJ2-5; D gene: TRBD1; V gene: TRBV13; clone size: NA; CDR3 DNA: TGTGCCAGCAGCCTGGACAGGGGCCAAGAGACCCAGTACTTC; CDR3 protein: CASSLDRGQETQYF
J gene: TRBJ1-1; D gene: NA; V gene: TRBV30; clone size: NA; CDR3 DNA: TGTGCCTGGAACGGGGGGGGAAAAGTAGTAGCTTTCTTT; CDR3 protein: CAWNGGGKVVAFF
J gene: TRBJ2-7; D gene: NA; V gene: TRBV15; clone size: NA; CDR3 DNA: TGTGCCACCAGCGAGGCGGACGAGCAGTACTTC; CDR3 protein: CATSEADEQYF
J gene: TRBJ2-3; D gene: NA; V gene: TRBV21-1; clone size: NA; CDR3 DNA: TGTGCCAGGGGGTTAGGCTTACAGACAGATACGCAGTATTTT; CDR3 protein: CARGLGLQTDTQYF
J gene: TRBJ2-7; D gene: NA; V gene: TRBV7-9; clone size: NA; CDR3 DNA: TGTGCCAGCAGCTTTGGTGGGGCCCCCACCTACGAGCAGTACTTC; CDR3 protein: CASSFGGAPTYEQYF
J gene: TRBJ2-1; D gene: TRBD2; V gene: TRBV27; clone size: NA; CDR3 DNA: TGTGCCAGCAGTCTCGGGACTAGCGGGGACAATGAGCAGTTCTTC; CDR3 protein: CASSLGTSGDNEQFF
J gene: TRBJ1-2; D gene: NA; V gene: TRBV19; clone size: NA; CDR3 DNA: TGTGCCAGTAGCCCCTTCGGTATAGATGGCTACACCTTC; CDR3 protein: CASSPFGIDGYTF
J gene: TRBJ2-3; D gene: TRBD2; V gene: TRBV5-1; clone size: NA; CDR3 DNA: TGCGCCAGCAGCTTGGCCGGGACTAGCGGGAGGGCCACAGATACGCAGTATTTT; CDR3 protein: CASSLAGTSGRATDTQYF
J gene: TRBJ2-3; D gene: TRBD1; V gene: TRBV14; clone size: NA; CDR3 DNA: TGTGCCAGCAGCCTACAGGGGTTCCCAGATACGCAGTATTTT; CDR3 protein: CASSLQGFPDTQYF
J gene: TRBJ2-3; D gene: NA; V gene: TRBV30; clone size: NA; CDR3 DNA: TGTGCCTGGAGTGTTTTTCTACACCAATTCCAACTGACTAGCACAGATACGCAGTATTTT; CDR3 protein: CAWSVFLHQFQLTSTDTQYF
J gene: TRBJ1-4; D gene: TRBD1; V gene: TRBV27; clone size: NA; CDR3 DNA: TGTGCCAGCAGTTCTGGACAGGGGGAGCGGAAACTGTTTTTT; CDR3 protein: CASSSGQGERKLFF
J gene: TRBJ1-2; D gene: NA; V gene: TRBV13; clone size: NA; CDR3 DNA: TGTGCCAGCAGCTTGGGCAGGTCCTCCTTCTATGGCTACACCTTC; CDR3 protein: CASSLGRSSFYGYTF
J gene: TRBJ2-1; D gene: TRBD2; V gene: TRBV7-7; clone size: NA; CDR3 DNA: TGTGCTAGCAGCCCGGGACTAGCGGGAGGCATACTCGGGGATGAGCAGTTCTTC; CDR3 protein: CASSPGLAGGILGDEQFF
J gene: TRBJ2-5; D gene: NA; V gene: TRBV7-9; clone size: NA; CDR3 DNA: TGTGCCAGCAGCTTAGGTCGGGCCACCCGCCAGACCCAGTACTTC; CDR3 protein: CASSLGRATRQTQYF
J gene: TRBJ2-7; D gene: NA; V gene: TRBV21-1; clone size: NA; CDR3 DNA: TGTGCCAGCAGCAAAGGGGCAGGGAGTCCCTACGAGCAGTACTTC; CDR3 protein: CASSKGAGSPYEQYF
J gene: TRBJ1-5; D gene: NA; V gene: TRBV6-1; clone size: many; CDR3 DNA: TGTGCCAGCGACCTGAATGGCAATCAGCCCCAGCATTTT; CDR3 protein: CASDLNGNQPQHF
J gene: TRBJ2-1; D gene: TRBD1; V gene: TRBV28; clone size: NA; CDR3 DNA: TGTGCCAGCAGTCAACGGACAGGGGCTTACAATGAGCAGTTCTTC; CDR3 protein: CASSQRTGAYNEQFF